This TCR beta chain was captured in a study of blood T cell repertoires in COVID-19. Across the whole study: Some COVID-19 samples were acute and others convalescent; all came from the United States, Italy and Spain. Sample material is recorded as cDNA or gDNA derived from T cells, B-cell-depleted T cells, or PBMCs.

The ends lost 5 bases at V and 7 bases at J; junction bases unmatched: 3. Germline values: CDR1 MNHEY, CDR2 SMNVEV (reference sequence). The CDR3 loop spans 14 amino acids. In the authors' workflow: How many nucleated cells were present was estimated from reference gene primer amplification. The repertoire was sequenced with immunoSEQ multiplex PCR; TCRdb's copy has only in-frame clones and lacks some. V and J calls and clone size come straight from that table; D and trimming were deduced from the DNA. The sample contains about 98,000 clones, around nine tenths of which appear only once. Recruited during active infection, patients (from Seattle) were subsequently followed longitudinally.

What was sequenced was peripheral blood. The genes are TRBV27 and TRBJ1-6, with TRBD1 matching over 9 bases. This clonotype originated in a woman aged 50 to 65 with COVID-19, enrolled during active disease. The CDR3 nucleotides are TGTGCCAGCAGTGGACAGGGGTCAAATTCACCCCTCCACTTT. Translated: CASSGQGSNSPLHF.